A single T cell receptor beta chain is shown here with its context. These data belong to a study of control samples from healthy donors and cancer patients. The CDR3 contains 14 residues. The V gene end was trimmed by 2 bases and the J gene end by 3 bases; junction bases not matched to a gene: 3. CDR1 and CDR2 (germline): MNHEY, SVGEGT. TCRdb's table, derived via immunoSEQ multiplex PCR, lists solely in-frame clones and lacks some. The repertoire has fewer than 70,000 clones, approximately 84% of them found once; the top ten carry 2.9%. Input material: PBMCs. This TCR came from a woman in her 50s with lung cancer. The chain is built from TRBV6-2 or TRBV6-3 and TRBJ1-1, with 7 bases matching TRBD1. The CDR3, as DNA: TGTGCCAGCAGTTACCCTGACAGGGACACTGAAGCTTTCTTT. Translating gives CASSYPDRDTEAFF.